This note documents a single TCR beta chain sequence. Amplification targeted the TCR beta CDR3 regions, with RNA transcripts as the source material. Second-round multiplex PCR followed a first-round RT-PCR using HTBI primers. TCRdb reprocessed the multiplex PCR reads with MiXCR, giving one entry per CDR3 protein. The table records 600,000 to 700,000 distinct CDR3 sequences, about two fifths of them present only once. The sample belongs to a study of Graves' ophthalmopathy and Graves' hyperthyroidism. V shed 7 bases, J shed 0 bases, and the junction held 6 bases outside the gene matches. The germline V gene has CDR1 ENHRY and CDR2 SYGVKD. This CDR3 comprises 15 residues. Ophthalmopathy donors showed moderate-to-severe activity, CAS ≥3, NOSPECS ≥4 and a duration under 3 months. It was on clinical symptoms, serum thyroxine, TRAb, thyroid ultrasound and orbital computed tomography that diagnosis relied.

Sequencing input: peripheral blood. The sequence derives from an adult man with Graves' ophthalmopathy. The rearrangement joins TRBV10-3 to TRBJ1-5; 7 positions agree with TRBD1. CDR3 sequence reads: CAITQGGTSNQPQHF. Here the CDR3 DNA reads TGTGCCATCACCCAGGGGGGGACTAGCAATCAGCCCCAGCATTTT.